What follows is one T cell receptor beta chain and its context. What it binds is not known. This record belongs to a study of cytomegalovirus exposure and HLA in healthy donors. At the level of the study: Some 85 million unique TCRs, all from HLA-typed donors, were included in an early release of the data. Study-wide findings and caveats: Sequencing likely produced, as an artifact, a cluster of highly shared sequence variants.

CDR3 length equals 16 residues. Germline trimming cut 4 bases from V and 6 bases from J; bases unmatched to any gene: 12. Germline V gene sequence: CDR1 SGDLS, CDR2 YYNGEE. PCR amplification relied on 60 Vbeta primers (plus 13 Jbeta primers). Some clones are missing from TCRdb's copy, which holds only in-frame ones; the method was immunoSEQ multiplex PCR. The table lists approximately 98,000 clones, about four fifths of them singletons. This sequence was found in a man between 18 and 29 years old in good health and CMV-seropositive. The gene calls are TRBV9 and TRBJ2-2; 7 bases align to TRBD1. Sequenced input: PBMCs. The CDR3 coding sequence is TGTGCCAGCAGCCGGGGACAGTTTCCTATATCCGGGGAGCTGTTTTTT. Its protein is CASSRGQFPISGELFF.